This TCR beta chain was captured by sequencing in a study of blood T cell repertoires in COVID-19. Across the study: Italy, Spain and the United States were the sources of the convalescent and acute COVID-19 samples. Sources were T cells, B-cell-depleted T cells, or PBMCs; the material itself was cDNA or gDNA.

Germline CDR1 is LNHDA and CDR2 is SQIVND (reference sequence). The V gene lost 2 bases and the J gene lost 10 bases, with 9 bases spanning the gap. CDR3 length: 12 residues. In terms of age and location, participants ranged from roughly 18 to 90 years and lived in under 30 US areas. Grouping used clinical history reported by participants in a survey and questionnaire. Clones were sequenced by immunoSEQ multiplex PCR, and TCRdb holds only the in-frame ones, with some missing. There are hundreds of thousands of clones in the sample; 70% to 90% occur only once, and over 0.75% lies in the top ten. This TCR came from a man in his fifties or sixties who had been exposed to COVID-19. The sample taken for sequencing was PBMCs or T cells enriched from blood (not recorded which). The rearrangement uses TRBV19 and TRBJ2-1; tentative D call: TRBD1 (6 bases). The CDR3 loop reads CASSIQGWEQFF. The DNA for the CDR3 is TGTGCCAGTAGTATACAGGGGTGGGAGCAGTTCTTC.